This TCR beta chain is from a study of technical replicates of blood from a few donors (dated by TCRdb to 2016 to 2017). Regarding this clone: It has no known antigen specificity. Base-call qualities are not available, and no considerably larger clone is one nucleotide away.

To prepare the library, the immunoSEQ multiplex PCR assay was applied. TCRdb's version of the immuneACCESS table is confined to in-frame rearrangements and falls short of the full clone set. An unresolved V gene accounts for under half of the shortfall where checked; the remainder is of unknown origin. The sample data list just under 60,000 clones, and over 85% of these were observed just once. The biggest ten clones account for about 3% of the sample. The clonotype comes from a human donor in good health. Some clones in this sample may be carry-over from other donors' samples. What was sequenced was PBMCs.

CDR3 sequence: CASSITGKQFF. DNA sequence: TGTGCCAGCAGTATTACAGGGAAGCAGTTCTTC. The chain links TRBV7-3 with TRBJ2-1; TRBD1 is possibly the D segment (6 matching bases). CDR1 and CDR2, per the germline V gene, are SGHTA and FQGTGA. V loses 6 bases of germline sequence and J loses 11 bases, and the interval between the two ends is 11 bases. Inclusive of the bounding cysteine and phenylalanine, the CDR3 is 11 residues long. Just the 33-base CDR3 DNA is kept, in frame starting at base 1.